This TCR beta chain was captured in a study of OX40 agonist ivuxolimab in advanced cancers. Some background on the complete study: Ivuxolimab was a fully human IgG2 agonistic monoclonal antibody targeting the costimulatory receptor OX40 (CD134). In the dose-escalation cohort, roughly 82% of patients were male, and the mean age was around 65 years with a range of roughly 23 to 79. Patients were allowed to have had prior anti-PD-1, anti-PD-L1 or anti-CTLA-4 therapy, and roughly two fifths of the dose-escalation patients had been treated with checkpoint inhibitors. The point of sequencing TCRbeta in the periphery was to test whether ivuxolimab changed TCR sequence diversity and drove clonal T-cell expansion. Intravenous ivuxolimab was administered to patients every 2 weeks at six dose levels: 0.01, 0.1, 0.3, 1.5, 3 and 10 mg/kg. The paper reports the monotherapy dose-escalation portion (N = 52 patients) of the phase I ivuxolimab trial. Of the 50 or so patients in dose escalation, about 20 had hepatocellular carcinoma, about 15 had melanoma, 9 had renal cell carcinoma and 9 had head and neck cancer. Partial responses were achieved by three dose-escalation patients, of whom one had hepatocellular carcinoma and two had cutaneous melanoma.

The trial excluded patients who had a history of autoimmune disease or who were on systemic immunosuppression. In every dose cohort, peripheral blood was drawn for TCR sequencing at baseline, cycle 4 day 1, and cycle 7 day 1. The samples were taken from a phase I, first-in-human, multicenter, open-label dose-escalation trial of ivuxolimab. Adults with locally advanced or metastatic head and neck squamous cell, hepatocellular, melanoma or renal cell carcinoma were enrolled in the trial. Before TCR sequencing, CD4+ and CD8+ T cells were separately sorted from peripheral blood. Study-wide findings and limitations: In the 0.1-3.0 mg/kg groups, partial responders had among the lowest normalized peripheral clonal expansion, particularly in CD8+ T cells. Antigen specificity was not determined for the clonally expanded peripheral T cells. After ivuxolimab, more expanded clones were found on average in CD8+ T cells than in CD4+ T cells. At doses of 0.1 to 3.0 mg/kg, clonal expansion of both CD4+ and CD8+ T cells in blood was seen between baseline and week 6. Low levels of normalized T-cell clonal expansion were also seen in some nonresponding patients.

The CDR3 numbers 16 residues from cysteine through phenylalanine. Solely the CDR3 DNA is kept, with 48 bases framed from the first base. Trimming leaves V shorter by 0 bases and J shorter by 10 bases, with the junction holding 12 bases beyond the gene matches. The germline V gene encodes CDR1 GTSNPN and CDR2 SVGIG (reference sequence). Points on this clone: Its specific antigen is unknown. Nothing much larger sits one base from this clone, and base qualities are not available.

Genomic DNA was isolated from the sorted cells so that the TCRbeta CDR3 region could be sequenced. The immunoSEQ Assay was used to sequence the TCRbeta CDR3 regions. The source is immuneACCESS, and TCRdb retained only in-frame sequences with V and J called. Part of the clones is not carried over; for the studies checked, unresolved V genes explain less than half of this, and the remainder is unexplained. In this sample the table shows 65,000 to 100,000 clones, about 90% of which occur a single time. Of the sample, around 6.5% is held by the ten largest clones. This TCR was recovered from an adult with an advanced solid tumor such as melanoma, head and neck, liver or kidney cancer. Source: CD4+ or CD8+ T cells sorted from blood, taken in a trial of the OX40 agonist ivuxolimab. The chain is made from TRBV30 and TRBJ2-1; TRBD2 aligns with 10 central bases. CDR3 loop: CAWSVPVLAGAREQFF. The DNA is as follows: TGTGCCTGGAGTGTACCAGTCCTAGCGGGAGCCCGGGAGCAGTTCTTC.